The 22 T cell receptor beta chains in this list originate from one sample, sequenced in a study of T cell repertoires in cytomegalovirus infection (dated by TCRdb to the late 2010s). For these receptors, no antigen is known. The run used an Illumina HiSeq 1500. The raw public data were reprocessed by TCRdb itself: fastp quality trimming at Q25, MiXCR clonotype calling, in-frame beta chains only. Each record represents a unique CDR3 protein, reported with the most common genes and DNA among its rows. Counted in this sample were approximately 74,000 distinct CDR3 sequences; around 37% of them appeared once. The ten largest clones take up over 85% of the sample. The treatment or condition label corresponds to: in vitro stimulation with specific CMV peptide epitopes to enrich CMV-specific T cells. Sequenced material: CD8+ T cells from cultured PBMCs, taken from culture after CMV antigen stimulation. All receptors come from a human donor in good health (CMV status not recorded). Some clones in this sample may be carry-over from other donors' samples.

This clonotype was seen a few times. CDR3 region: CASSTGGGTEAFF. The CDR3 bases are TGTGCCAGCAGCACAGGGGGGGGGACTGAAGCTTTCTTT. The J gene is TRBJ1-1, the V gene TRBV6-5, with TRBD1 matching 8 bases. V lost 6 bases, J lost 5 bases, and 5 bases stayed unmatched. CDR1 is MNHEY, CDR2 SVGAGI, per germline. This CDR3 region has 13 residues.

In its sample, this clonotype was seen a few times. The rearrangement links TRBV7-9 to TRBJ2-5; D gene uncertain. The CDR3 is 12 amino acids. The germline gives CDR1 SEHNR, CDR2 FQNEAQ (reference sequence). The V end lost 4 bases, the J end lost 4 bases, and 7 bases lay between the germline ends. The CDR3 sequence: CASSSTLETQYF. DNA for the CDR3: TGTGCCAGCAGCTCTACCCTAGAGACCCAGTACTTC.

The gene calls are TRBV7-6 and TRBJ2-2, with D unclear. The germline V gene has CDR1 SGHVS and CDR2 FNYEAQ. This CDR3 spans 14 amino acids. V shed 2 bases and J shed 4 bases, with 8 bases lying between them. The CDR3 reads CASSLSDVTGELFF. The CDR3 DNA reads TGTGCCAGCAGCTTAAGTGACGTCACCGGGGAGCTGTTTTTT.

This clonotype has just one count. The chain employs TRBV9 and TRBJ2-1; D perhaps matches TRBD1 (5 bases). Trimming stripped 3 bases from V and 4 bases from J, with 11 bases between. The CDR3 contains 14 residues. Germline-derived CDR1 and CDR2 are SGDLS and YYNGEE. The CDR3 DNA reads as TGTGCCAGCAGCGGCAGGGATTCATACAATGAGCAGTTCTTC. Protein: CASSGRDSYNEQFF.

The sample holds a few counts of this clonotype. The CDR3 sequence is CASSARPTPQEQYF. CDR3 DNA sequence: TGTGCCAGCAGCGCGAGGCCTACTCCTCAAGAGCAGTACTTC. The rearrangement uses TRBV5-6 and TRBJ2-7; no clear D. V dropped 4 bases and J dropped 7 bases, with 18 bases sitting between them. Germline lookup yields CDR1 SGHDT and CDR2 YYEEEE. CDR3 size: 14 residues.

This chain uses TRBV14 with TRBJ2-3; 8 nucleotides agree with TRBD2. In germline, CDR1 is SGHDN, CDR2 FVKESK. The V segment lost 2 bases and the J segment 6 bases; nucleotides outside the gene matches: 7. This CDR3 has 15 residues. Here the CDR3 DNA reads TGTGCCAGCAGCCAACCCGGGGGGGACTCGGATACGCAGTATTTT. Translated, it gives CASSQPGGDSDTQYF.

This clonotype was recorded a few times. V is TRBV7-2 and J is TRBJ2-4; D possibly matches TRBD1 or TRBD2 (5 bases each). Germline values: CDR1 SGHTA, CDR2 FQGNSA. V was clipped by 5 bases and J by 3 bases, with 14 bases between them. The CDR3 totals 15 residues. This CDR3 reads CASSGAIGDKNIQYF. DNA for the CDR3: TGTGCCAGCAGCGGGGCGATCGGGGACAAAAACATTCAGTACTTC.

The chain carries TRBV19 and TRBJ1-5, with a weak D call TRBD1 (5 bases). Germline CDR1 is LNHDA and CDR2 is SQIVND (reference sequence). The CDR3 loop spans 14 amino acids. Trimming took off 3 bases at V and 6 bases at J, with 12 bases between the two ends. This CDR3 reads CASSIRQGTQPQHF. In DNA, the CDR3 is TGTGCCAGTAGTATCCGCCAAGGGACTCAGCCCCAGCATTTT.

The rearrangement uses TRBV9 and TRBJ2-2, with D unclear. The germline V and J ends were trimmed by 3 bases and 2 bases, with 5 bases remaining between them. Looked up from germline, CDR1 is SGDLS and CDR2 is YYNGEE. The CDR3 is 13 amino acids. CDR3 in amino acids: CASSDGNTGELFF. The CDR3 DNA sequence: TGTGCCAGCAGCGACGGTAACACCGGGGAGCTGTTTTTT.

The chain recombines TRBV20-1 with TRBJ2-3, with 7 bases aligning to TRBD2. Germline CDR1 and CDR2: DFQATT and SNEGSKA (reference sequence). V lost 0 bases to trimming and J lost 1 base; unmatched junction nucleotides: 10. The CDR3 extends over 17 amino acids. CDR3 sequence: CSAREPPGGRRTDTQYF. CDR3 bases: TGCAGTGCTAGAGAGCCCCCGGGGGGTCGACGCACAGATACGCAGTATTTT.

V gene TRBV7-6 combines with J gene TRBJ2-1; 9 positions agree with TRBD2. This CDR3 is 16 amino acids long. V shed 3 bases and J 4 bases; nucleotides not matched to a gene: 7. CDR1 is SGHVS and CDR2 is FNYEAQ in the germline V gene. CDR3 protein: CASSFGSGGKYNEQFF. CDR3 in DNA: TGTGCCAGCAGCTTTGGTAGCGGGGGAAAATACAATGAGCAGTTCTTC. The full variable domain, rest sourced from reference TRBV7-6 and TRBJ2-1, is GAGVSQSPRYKVTKRGQDVALRCDPISGHVSLYWYRQALGQGPEFLTYFNYEAQQDKSGLPNDRFSAERPEGSISTLTIQRTEQRDSAMYRCASSFGSGGKYNEQFFGPGTRLTVL.

The V and J genes are TRBV5-6 and TRBJ2-5; D might be TRBD1 (5 bases). V lost 4 bases and J 5 bases, leaving 12 bases between the germline ends. CDR1 is SGHDT and CDR2 is YYEEEE in the germline V gene. CDR3 length: 13 amino acids. The CDR3 loop is CASSTQGRETQYF. The CDR3 bases are TGTGCCAGCAGCACCCAGGGTCGTGAGACCCAGTACTTC.

The chain links TRBV7-9 to TRBJ1-1; possibly TRBD1 for D (6 bases). Trimming pared 4 bases from V and 2 bases from J, leaving 11 bases between. Germline values: CDR1 SEHNR, CDR2 FQNEAQ (reference sequence). CDR3 length: 14 residues. The CDR3 sequence: CASSSPQGNTEAFF. CDR3 DNA sequence: TGTGCCAGCAGCTCACCACAGGGAAACACTGAAGCTTTCTTT.

This clonotype was observed a handful of times. The J gene is TRBJ2-7, the V gene TRBV27; TRBD2 matches at 8 bases. In germline, CDR1 is MNHEY, CDR2 SMNVEV (reference sequence). This CDR3 is built from 14 residues. The ends lost 2 bases at V and 2 bases at J; junction bases unmatched: 2. The CDR3 protein is CASSLGRGAYEQYF. The CDR3 DNA sequence: TGTGCCAGCAGTTTAGGGCGGGGGGCCTACGAGCAGTACTTC.

This chain connects TRBV19 to TRBJ2-7; D not resolved. With 1 base removed from V and 7 bases from J, the gap between germline ends came to 11 bases. Germline assignment: CDR1 LNHDA and CDR2 SQIVND (reference sequence). CDR3 size: 13 residues. The CDR3 spells CASSIGQSGEQYF. Here the CDR3 DNA reads TGTGCCAGTAGTATAGGTCAGTCTGGGGAGCAGTACTTC.

This clonotype turned up a few times. J is TRBJ1-2 and V is TRBV19; D not resolved. V was clipped by 8 bases and J by 0 bases, with 10 bases between them. Germline CDR1 LNHDA, CDR2 SQIVND (reference sequence). The CDR3 is 13 amino acids. The CDR3 nucleotides are TGTGCCAGTGCACCAGCTGCTAACTATGGCTACACCTTC. It encodes CASAPAANYGYTF.

The chain combines TRBV6-6 with TRBJ2-7; possibly TRBD1 or TRBD2 for D (5 bases each). The V gene lost 6 bases and the J gene lost 0 bases, with 15 bases spanning the gap. CDR1 and CDR2 (germline): MNHNY, SVGAGI (reference sequence). The length of the CDR3 is 15 residues. CDR3 DNA: TGTGCCAGCAGGGCGCCGGGACCGTTCTCCTACGAGCAGTACTTC. It is translated as CASRAPGPFSYEQYF.

This clonotype was found many times. The rearrangement uses TRBV7-2 and TRBJ1-1; D remains unclear. The V end was cut by 5 bases, the J end by 0 bases, with 13 bases between. The CDR3 has 15 amino acids. The V gene's germline CDR1 is SGHTA and CDR2 FQGNSA. For the CDR3, the DNA is TGTGCCAGCAGCGGAGTGCAGGTCCTGAACACTGAAGCTTTCTTT. It encodes CASSGVQVLNTEAFF.

This chain connects TRBV6-5 to TRBJ2-1, with TRBD1 matching 11 bases. The V gene's germline CDR1 is MNHEY and CDR2 SVGAGI. This CDR3 is built from 16 residues. The junction had 11 bases not matched to a gene; V was cut back by 5 bases and J by 8 bases. The CDR3 DNA follows: TGTGCCAGCAGTCGATTTGGACAGGGGGCATGGGATGAGCAGTTCTTC. Encoded protein: CASSRFGQGAWDEQFF.

This clonotype occurred a few times. This sequence joins TRBV6-6 and TRBJ2-5; possibly TRBD1 for D (5 bases). The germline V and J ends were trimmed by 6 bases and 1 base, with 12 bases remaining between them. The germline CDR1 and CDR2 sequences are MNHNY and SVGAGI (reference sequence). The CDR3 runs to 14 residues. The CDR3: CASSQDSPQETQYF. The DNA of the CDR3 is TGTGCCAGCAGCCAAGACAGTCCCCAAGAGACCCAGTACTTC.

This clonotype was observed a few times. V and J are TRBV4-1 and TRBJ1-5; 10 nucleotides match TRBD1. V gave up 7 bases and J gave up 5 bases; unmatched junction bases: 11. Germline V gene data show CDR1 as MGHRA and CDR2 as YSYEKL. This CDR3 comprises 16 residues. This CDR3 reads CASKEGQGLSDQPQHF. The CDR3 DNA reads as TGCGCCAGCAAGGAGGGACAGGGGCTATCCGATCAGCCCCAGCATTTT.

The chain recombines TRBV7-6 with TRBJ1-1; 9 bases are a match to TRBD1. The CDR3 has 19 residues. V shed 2 bases and J 3 bases; nucleotides not matched to a gene: 16. CDR1 SGHVS and CDR2 FNYEAQ come from the germline V gene. CDR3 residues: CASSLPGTGKRSFDTEAFF. The CDR3 region has the DNA TGTGCCAGCAGCTTACCCGGGACAGGGAAACGGTCCTTCGACACTGAAGCTTTCTTT.